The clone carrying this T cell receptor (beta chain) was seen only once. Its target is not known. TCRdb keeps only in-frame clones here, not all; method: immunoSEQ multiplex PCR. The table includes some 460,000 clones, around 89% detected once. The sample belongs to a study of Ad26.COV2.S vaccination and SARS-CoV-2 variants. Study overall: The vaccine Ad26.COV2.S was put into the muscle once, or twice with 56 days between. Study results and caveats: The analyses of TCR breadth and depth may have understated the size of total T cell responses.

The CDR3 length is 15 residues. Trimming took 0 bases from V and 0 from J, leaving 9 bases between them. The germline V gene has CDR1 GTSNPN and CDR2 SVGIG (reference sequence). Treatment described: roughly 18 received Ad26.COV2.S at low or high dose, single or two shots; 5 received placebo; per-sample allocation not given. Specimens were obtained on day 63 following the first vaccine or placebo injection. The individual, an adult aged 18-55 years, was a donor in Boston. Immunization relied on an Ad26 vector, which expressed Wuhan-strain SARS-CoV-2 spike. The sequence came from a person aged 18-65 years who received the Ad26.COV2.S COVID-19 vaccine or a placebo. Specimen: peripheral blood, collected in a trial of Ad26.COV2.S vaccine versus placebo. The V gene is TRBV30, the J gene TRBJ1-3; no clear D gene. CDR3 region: CAWSVAVSSGNTIYF. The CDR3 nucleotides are TGTGCCTGGAGTGTAGCCGTCTCCTCTGGAAACACCATATATTTT.